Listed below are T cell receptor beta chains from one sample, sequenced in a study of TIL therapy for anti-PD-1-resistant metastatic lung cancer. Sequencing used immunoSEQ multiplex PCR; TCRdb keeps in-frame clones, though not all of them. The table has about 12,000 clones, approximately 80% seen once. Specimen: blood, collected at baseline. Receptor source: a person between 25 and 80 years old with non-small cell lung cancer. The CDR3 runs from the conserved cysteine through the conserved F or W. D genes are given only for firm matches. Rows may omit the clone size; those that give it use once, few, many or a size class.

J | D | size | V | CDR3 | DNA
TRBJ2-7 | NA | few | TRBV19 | CASSHRGDEQYF | TGTGCCAGTAGTCACCGGGGAGACGAGCAGTACTTC
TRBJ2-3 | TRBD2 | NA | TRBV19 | CASRSGDSTDTQYF | TGTGCCAGTAGGAGCGGGGATAGCACAGATACGCAGTATTTT
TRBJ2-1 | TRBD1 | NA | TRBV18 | CASSPMDRGNEQFF | TGTGCCAGCTCACCAATGGACAGGGGGAATGAGCAGTTCTTC
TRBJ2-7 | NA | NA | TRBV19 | CASSPAGGGEQYF | TGTGCCAGTAGTCCCGCGGGTGGGGGCGAGCAGTACTTC
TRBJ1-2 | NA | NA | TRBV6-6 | CASRSGGGYGYTF | TGTGCCAGCAGATCGGGGGGGGGCTATGGCTACACCTTC
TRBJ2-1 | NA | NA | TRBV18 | CASSPGGVNEQFF | TGTGCCAGCTCACCAGGGGGAGTCAATGAGCAGTTCTTC
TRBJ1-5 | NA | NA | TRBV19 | CASSIPGNNQPQHF | TGTGCCAGTAGTATACCAGGGAACAATCAGCCCCAGCATTTT
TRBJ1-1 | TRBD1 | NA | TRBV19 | CASSIFWDRRMNTEAFF | TGTGCCAGTAGTATATTTTGGGACAGGCGCATGAACACTGAAGCTTTCTTT
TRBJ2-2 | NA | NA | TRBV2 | CASSARDTNTGELFF | TGTGCCAGCAGCGCGCGGGACACCAACACCGGGGAGCTGTTTTTT
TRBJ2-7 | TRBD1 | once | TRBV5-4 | CASSLGVTGGGEYEQYF | TGTGCCAGCAGCTTGGGGGTGACAGGGGGCGGTGAATACGAGCAGTACTTC
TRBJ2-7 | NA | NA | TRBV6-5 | CAGRAREGSEQYF | TGTGCCGGCCGCGCCAGAGAAGGGTCCGAGCAGTACTTC
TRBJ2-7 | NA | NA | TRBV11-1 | CASSFFDITGTDSYEQYF | TGTGCCAGCAGCTTCTTTGATATAACCGGGACGGATTCCTACGAGCAGTACTTC
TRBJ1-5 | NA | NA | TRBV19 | CASSPLGGNNQPQHF | TGTGCCAGTAGTCCCCTGGGCGGAAACAATCAGCCCCAGCATTTT
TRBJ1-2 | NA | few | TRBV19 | CASSNKPYVYTF | TGTGCCAGTAGTAACAAACCTTATGTCTACACCTTC
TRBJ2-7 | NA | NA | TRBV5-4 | CASSLDAIATYEQYF | TGTGCCAGCAGCTTGGACGCGATAGCCACCTACGAGCAGTACTTC
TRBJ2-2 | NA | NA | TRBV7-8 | CASSARETNTGELFF | TGTGCCAGCAGCGCCAGGGAAACGAACACCGGGGAGCTGTTTTTT
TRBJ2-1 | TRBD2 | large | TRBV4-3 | CASSRGLAGEDNEQFF | TGCGCCAGCAGCCGCGGACTAGCGGGAGAGGACAATGAGCAGTTCTTC
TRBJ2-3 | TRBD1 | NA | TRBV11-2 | CASGRQGDTQYF | TGTGCCAGCGGACGACAGGGTGATACGCAGTATTTT
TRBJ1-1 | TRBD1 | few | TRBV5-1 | CASSPGQGSEAFF | TGCGCCAGCAGCCCGGGACAGGGGTCTGAAGCTTTCTTT
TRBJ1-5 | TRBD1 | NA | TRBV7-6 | CASSSRQGPGQPQHF | TGTGCCAGCAGCTCAAGACAGGGTCCCGGTCAGCCCCAGCATTTT
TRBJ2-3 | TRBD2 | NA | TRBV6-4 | CASSAGTSGATDTQYF | TGTGCCAGCAGTGCCGGGACTAGCGGGGCCACAGATACGCAGTATTTT
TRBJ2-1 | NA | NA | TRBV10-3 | CAISSGLYNEQFF | TGTGCCATCAGCAGCGGCCTGTACAATGAGCAGTTCTTC
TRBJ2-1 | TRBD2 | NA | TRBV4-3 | CASSQVAGSSYNEQFF | TGCGCCAGCAGCCAAGTAGCGGGAAGCTCCTACAATGAGCAGTTCTTC
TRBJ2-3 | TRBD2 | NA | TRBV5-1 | CASSRIAGVSTDTQYF | TGCGCCAGCAGCCGTATAGCGGGAGTAAGCACAGATACGCAGTATTTT
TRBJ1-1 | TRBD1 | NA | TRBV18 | CVSSPRTGGVLTEAFF | TGTGTCAGCTCGCCTAGGACAGGGGGAGTCCTCACTGAAGCTTTCTTT
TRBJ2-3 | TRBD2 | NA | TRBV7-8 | CASSLGAGRDTDTQYF | TGTGCCAGCAGCTTAGGAGCAGGGAGGGACACAGATACGCAGTATTTT
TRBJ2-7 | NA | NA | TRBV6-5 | CATAPDGYSYEQYF | TGTGCCACCGCCCCGGACGGGTACTCCTACGAGCAGTACTTC
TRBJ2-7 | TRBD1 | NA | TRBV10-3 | CAISESTGQGLYEQYF | TGTGCCATCAGTGAGTCGACGGGACAGGGTTTGTACGAGCAGTACTTC
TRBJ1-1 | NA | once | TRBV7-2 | CASSLVWGNTEAFF | TGTGCCAGCAGCTTAGTCTGGGGCAACACTGAAGCTTTCTTT
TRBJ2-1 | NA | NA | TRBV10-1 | CASSEANPSYNEQFF | TGCGCCAGCAGTGAGGCGAACCCCTCCTACAATGAGCAGTTCTTC
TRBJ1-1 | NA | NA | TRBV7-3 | CASSPQGFTEAFF | TGTGCCAGCAGCCCTCAGGGATTCACTGAAGCTTTCTTT
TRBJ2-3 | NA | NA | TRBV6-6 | CASSDSDGTSDTQYF | TGTGCCAGCAGTGACTCAGACGGGACTTCAGATACGCAGTATTTT
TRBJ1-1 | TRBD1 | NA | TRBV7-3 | CASSWGTGGSTEAFF | TGTGCCAGCAGCTGGGGGACAGGGGGCTCGACTGAAGCTTTCTTT
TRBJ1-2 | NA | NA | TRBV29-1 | CSVEDWVSGYTF | TGCAGCGTTGAAGATTGGGTCAGCGGCTACACCTTC
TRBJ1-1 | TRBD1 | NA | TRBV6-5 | CASSRDRGTEAFF | TGTGCCAGCAGTCGGGACAGGGGCACTGAAGCTTTCTTT
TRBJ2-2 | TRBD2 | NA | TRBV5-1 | CASSPFGGAGTGELFF | TGCGCCAGCAGCCCGTTCGGGGGGGCGGGCACCGGGGAGCTGTTTTTT
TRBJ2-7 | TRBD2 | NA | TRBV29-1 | CSVRGTSGSSYEQYF | TGCAGCGTTCGGGGGACTAGCGGGAGTTCCTACGAGCAGTACTTC
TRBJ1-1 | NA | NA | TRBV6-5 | CASGRPPFF | TGTGCCAGCGGACGGCCTCCTTTCTTT
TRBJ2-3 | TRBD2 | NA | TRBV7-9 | CASSLALAGARDTQYF | TGTGCCAGCAGCTTAGCCCTAGCGGGAGCCAGAGATACGCAGTATTTT
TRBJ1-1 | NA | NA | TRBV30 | CAWETANTEAFF | TGTGCCTGGGAGACAGCGAACACTGAAGCTTTCTTT
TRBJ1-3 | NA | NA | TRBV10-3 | CAISEVAGRGNTIYF | TGTGCCATCAGTGAGGTGGCAGGGCGTGGAAACACCATATATTTT
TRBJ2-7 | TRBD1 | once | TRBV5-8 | CASSQVRDSSYEQYF | TGTGCCAGCAGCCAAGTTCGGGACAGCTCCTACGAGCAGTACTTC
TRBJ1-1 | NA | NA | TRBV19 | CASSIGVRKTEAFF | TGTGCCAGTAGTATAGGGGTGAGGAAAACTGAAGCTTTCTTT
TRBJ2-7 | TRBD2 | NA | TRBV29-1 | CNRITSGLPYEQYF | TGCAACAGGATAACTAGCGGGCTTCCCTACGAGCAGTACTTC
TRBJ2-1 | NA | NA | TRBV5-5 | CASSLLRQTYNEQFF | TGTGCCAGCAGCTTGCTGCGGCAAACCTACAATGAGCAGTTCTTC